These T cell receptor beta chains were read from a single sample in a study of CD4 T cells in relation to SARS-CoV-2 and coronaviruses. Some clones are missing from TCRdb's copy, which holds only in-frame ones; the method was immunoSEQ multiplex PCR. The repertoire holds about 37,000 clones, with 70% to 90% as singletons. The sequencing input was memory CD4+ T cells from PBMCs. The source of these receptors is an adult with COVID-19. CDR3s include the opening cysteine and the closing phenylalanine or tryptophan. The D gene is left open where the match is weak. For some rows the clone size is stated as once, few or many, or as a class when expanded; others skip it.

v_call: TRBV19
clone_size: NA
j_call: TRBJ1-5
d_call: NA
cdr3_nt: TGTGCCAGTAGTAACTTAGACGGAGGCAATCAGCCCCAGCATTTT
cdr3_aa: CASSNLDGGNQPQHF

v_call: TRBV4-1
clone_size: NA
j_call: TRBJ2-7
d_call: NA
cdr3_nt: TGCGCCACATCCGGGACTCCCCTCGCTTTAGAAGAGCAGTACTTC
cdr3_aa: CATSGTPLALEEQYF

v_call: TRBV21-1
clone_size: NA
j_call: TRBJ2-2
d_call: NA
cdr3_nt: TGTGCCAGCAGCATTAGCCGGCTAGCGGCCGGCGAGCTGTTTTTT
cdr3_aa: CASSISRLAAGELFF

v_call: TRBV10-1
clone_size: few
j_call: TRBJ2-2
d_call: NA
cdr3_nt: TGCGCCAGCAGCACCGGGATTTCCCTCGGGGAGCTGTTTTTT
cdr3_aa: CASSTGISLGELFF

v_call: TRBV5-4
clone_size: NA
j_call: TRBJ1-4
d_call: NA
cdr3_nt: TGTGCCAGCAGTGGGGCAACTAATGAAAAACTGTTTTTT
cdr3_aa: CASSGATNEKLFF

v_call: TRBV19
clone_size: NA
j_call: TRBJ2-7
d_call: NA
cdr3_nt: TGTGCCAGTAGGATAGCCCACATGGGATCTAGCCGTAGACACGAGCAGTACTTC
cdr3_aa: CASRIAHMGSSRRHEQYF

v_call: TRBV7-9
clone_size: NA
j_call: TRBJ2-7
d_call: NA
cdr3_nt: TGTGCCAGCAGCTTAAGGTCTATTGGCGGTCGAATGTCCTACGAGCAGTACTTC
cdr3_aa: CASSLRSIGGRMSYEQYF

v_call: TRBV30
clone_size: NA
j_call: TRBJ1-2
d_call: NA
cdr3_nt: TGTGCCTGTGGAGGTAAACGCTATGGCTACACCTTC
cdr3_aa: CACGGKRYGYTF

v_call: TRBV11-2
clone_size: NA
j_call: TRBJ1-2
d_call: NA
cdr3_nt: TGTGCCAGCAGCTTAGACAGCACTTTGGACTATGGCTACACCTTC
cdr3_aa: CASSLDSTLDYGYTF

v_call: TRBV18
clone_size: NA
j_call: TRBJ1-1
d_call: NA
cdr3_nt: TGTGCCAGCTCACCCAGGGCTTCGGCCATCGAAGCTTTCTTT
cdr3_aa: CASSPRASAIEAFF

v_call: TRBV28
clone_size: once
j_call: TRBJ2-5
d_call: NA
cdr3_nt: TGTGCCAGCAGTAATCCGGGCGGGACTGTAACCCAGTACTTC
cdr3_aa: CASSNPGGTVTQYF

v_call: TRBV7-9
clone_size: NA
j_call: TRBJ2-1
d_call: NA
cdr3_nt: TGTGCCAGCAGCTTAGGGGGGGCCTATGAGCAGTTCTTC
cdr3_aa: CASSLGGAYEQFF

v_call: TRBV18
clone_size: NA
j_call: TRBJ2-1
d_call: NA
cdr3_nt: TGTGCCAGCTCACCAGACCTTAGGGTAGGTTCAAATGAGCAGTTCTTC
cdr3_aa: CASSPDLRVGSNEQFF

v_call: TRBV10-1
clone_size: few
j_call: TRBJ2-1
d_call: NA
cdr3_nt: TGCGCCAGCAGTGAGTCGACGGGCCCGAGCTCCTACAATGAGCAGTTCTTC
cdr3_aa: CASSESTGPSSYNEQFF

v_call: TRBV16
clone_size: NA
j_call: TRBJ2-7
d_call: TRBD1
cdr3_nt: TGTGCCAGCAGCCAATCTGGGACAGGGACCTACGAGCAGTACTTC
cdr3_aa: CASSQSGTGTYEQYF

v_call: TRBV5-1
clone_size: NA
j_call: TRBJ2-7
d_call: NA
cdr3_nt: TGCGCCAGCAGCTTTGAGGACCCCTACGAGCAGTACTTC
cdr3_aa: CASSFEDPYEQYF

v_call: TRBV30
clone_size: NA
j_call: TRBJ2-2
d_call: NA
cdr3_nt: TGTGCCTGGAGGAAGCCTGGGGAGCTGTTTTTT
cdr3_aa: CAWRKPGELFF

v_call: TRBV20-1
clone_size: once
j_call: TRBJ2-7
d_call: NA
cdr3_nt: TGCAGTGCCTCCGTATCCTACGAGCAGTACTTC
cdr3_aa: CSASVSYEQYF

v_call: TRBV5-6
clone_size: NA
j_call: TRBJ1-2
d_call: NA
cdr3_nt: TGTGCCAGCAGCTTGGTGCGTATGGGAAACAGAAACTATGGCTACACCTTC
cdr3_aa: CASSLVRMGNRNYGYTF

v_call: TRBV28
clone_size: few
j_call: TRBJ1-1
d_call: NA
cdr3_nt: TGTGCCAGCAGTTTTATGGGCAGGGAAAGCACTGAAGCTTTCTTT
cdr3_aa: CASSFMGRESTEAFF

v_call: TRBV3-1/TRBV3-2
clone_size: few
j_call: TRBJ2-3
d_call: NA
cdr3_nt: TGTGCCAGCAGCCAAGCACCCGGAACGCAGTATTTT
cdr3_aa: CASSQAPGTQYF

v_call: TRBV18
clone_size: medium-sized
j_call: TRBJ1-2
d_call: TRBD1
cdr3_nt: TGTGCCAGCTCACCACCTCCGGGACAGAACTATGGCTACACCTTC
cdr3_aa: CASSPPPGQNYGYTF

v_call: TRBV7-3
clone_size: NA
j_call: TRBJ1-2
d_call: TRBD1
cdr3_nt: TGTGCCAGCAGTCAGGACAGGGACTATGGCTACACCTTC
cdr3_aa: CASSQDRDYGYTF